Here is one T cell receptor (beta chain) with its context. Its antigen is undetermined. This sample is part of a study of beta chain features in type 1 diabetes. Study in general: Healthy donors and patients had similar age, gender and cell yields.

Once sorted, every population was more than 95% pure. V was clipped by 5 bases and J by 15 bases; unmatched bases: 14. The CDR3 is 14 amino acids. CDR1 MDHEN and CDR2 SYDVKM come from the germline V gene. Study results and limitations: Any HLA effect on TCRB rearrangement was left unresolved by small sub-analyses. Comparison showed that naive, central memory and Treg TCRB repertoires appeared more similar among patients than among healthy donors. All four CD4+ subsets from Type 1 diabetes patients carried moderately but significantly shorter TCRB CDR3s.

Isolated RNA was reverse transcribed in full, so expressed TCRB transcripts were sequenced. Generated by immunoSEQ multiplex PCR, the TCRdb table keeps only in-frame clones and is missing some. The table has about 150,000 clones, 9% to 12% seen once. This chain joins TRBV28 and TRBJ2-1, with TRBD2 matching over 9 bases. Sequenced material: central memory CD4+ T cells from blood. This TCR came from a man younger than 45 with type 1 diabetes. CDR3 amino acids: CASSLQGRREGLFF. The DNA for the CDR3 is TGTGCCAGCAGTCTCCAGGGGAGGCGGGAGGGCCTGTTCTTC. Full variable domain (remainder filled in from reference TRBV28 and TRBJ2-1): DVKVTQSSRYLVKRTGEKVFLECVQDMDHENMFWYRQDPGLGLRLIYFSYDVKMKEKGDIPEGYSVSREKKERFSLILESASTNQTSMYLCASSLQGRREGLFFGPGTRLTVL.